This TCR beta chain was obtained from a study of T cells in Graves' hyperthyroidism and ophthalmopathy. At the level of the study: It was at initial diagnosis, before any treatment, that peripheral blood was collected.

Trimming cost V 6 bases and J 8 bases; bases outside gene matches: 10. The CDR3 consists of 15 residues. This clonotype was seen at least ten times. Its target is unknown. Hyperthyroidism in the patients, aged 18 to 65, was newly diagnosed and under 2 months in duration. The source material, RNA transcripts, was used to amplify TCR beta CDR3 regions. RT-PCR in the first round (using the HTBI primer set) targeted the TCR CDR3. TCRdb ran MiXCR on the multiplex PCR reads and lists one entry per CDR3 protein. The sample lists around 340,000 distinct CDR3 sequences; more than 11% were seen once. General study results and limits: Stable hyperthyroidism and ophthalmopathy were separated using 13 V-J signatures.

The sample taken for sequencing was blood. The clonotype was recovered from a woman younger than 45 with Graves' hyperthyroidism. The rearrangement uses TRBV12-3 or TRBV12-4 and TRBJ2-1; 10 bases fit TRBD2. The DNA of the CDR3 is TGTGCCAGCAGGCCTCTAGCGGGAGAACTCGATGAGCAGTTCTTC. Translating gives CASRPLAGELDEQFF.